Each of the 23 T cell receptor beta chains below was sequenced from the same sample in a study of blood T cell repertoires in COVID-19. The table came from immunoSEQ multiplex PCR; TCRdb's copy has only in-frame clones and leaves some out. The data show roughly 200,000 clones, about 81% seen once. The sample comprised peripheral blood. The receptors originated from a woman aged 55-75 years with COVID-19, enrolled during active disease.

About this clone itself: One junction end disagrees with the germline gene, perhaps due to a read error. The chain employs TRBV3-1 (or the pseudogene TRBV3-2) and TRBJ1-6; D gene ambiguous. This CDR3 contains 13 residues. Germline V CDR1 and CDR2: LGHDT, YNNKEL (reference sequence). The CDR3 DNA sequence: TGTGCCAGCAGCGAAGAGAGGAATTCACCCCTCCACTTT. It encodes CASSEERNSPLHF.

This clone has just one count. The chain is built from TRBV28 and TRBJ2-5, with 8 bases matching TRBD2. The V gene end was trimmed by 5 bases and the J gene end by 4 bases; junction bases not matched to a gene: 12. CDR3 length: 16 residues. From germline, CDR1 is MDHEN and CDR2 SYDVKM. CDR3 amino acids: CASSGATRGGTETQYF. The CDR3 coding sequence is TGTGCCAGCAGTGGGGCTACTCGCGGGGGGACAGAGACCCAGTACTTC.

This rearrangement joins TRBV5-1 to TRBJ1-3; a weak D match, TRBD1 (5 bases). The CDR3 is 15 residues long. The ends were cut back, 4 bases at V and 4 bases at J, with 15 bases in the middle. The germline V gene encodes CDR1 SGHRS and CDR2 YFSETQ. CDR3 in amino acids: CASSPRTGDGNTIYF. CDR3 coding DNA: TGCGCCAGCAGCCCAAGGACGGGGGACGGAAACACCATATATTTT.

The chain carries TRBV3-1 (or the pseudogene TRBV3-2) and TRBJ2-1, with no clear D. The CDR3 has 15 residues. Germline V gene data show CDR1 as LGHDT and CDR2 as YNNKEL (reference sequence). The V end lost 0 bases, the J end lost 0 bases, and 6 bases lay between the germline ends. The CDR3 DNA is TGTGCCAGCAGCCAAGACTCGAGCTCCTACAATGAGCAGTTCTTC. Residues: CASSQDSSSYNEQFF.

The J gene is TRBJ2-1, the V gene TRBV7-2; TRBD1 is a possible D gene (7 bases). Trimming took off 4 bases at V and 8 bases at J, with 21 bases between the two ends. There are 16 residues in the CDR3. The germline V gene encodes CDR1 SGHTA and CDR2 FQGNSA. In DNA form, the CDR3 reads TGTGCCAGCAGCTCCGCGGGACAGCTCTATAGGGATGAGCAGTTCTTC. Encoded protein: CASSSAGQLYRDEQFF.

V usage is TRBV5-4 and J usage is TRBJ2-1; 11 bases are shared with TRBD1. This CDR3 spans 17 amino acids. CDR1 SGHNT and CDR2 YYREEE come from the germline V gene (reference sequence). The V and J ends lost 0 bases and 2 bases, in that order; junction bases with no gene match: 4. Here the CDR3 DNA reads TGTGCCAGCAGCTTGGGTAGGGGACAGGGGGCCTACAATGAGCAGTTCTTC. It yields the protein CASSLGRGQGAYNEQFF.

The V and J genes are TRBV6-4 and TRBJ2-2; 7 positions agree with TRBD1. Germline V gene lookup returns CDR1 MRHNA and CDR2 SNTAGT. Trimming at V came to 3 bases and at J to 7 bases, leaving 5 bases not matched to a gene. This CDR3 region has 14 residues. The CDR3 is CASSEDRDGGELFF. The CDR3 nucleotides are TGTGCCAGCAGTGAAGACAGGGACGGCGGGGAGCTGTTTTTT.

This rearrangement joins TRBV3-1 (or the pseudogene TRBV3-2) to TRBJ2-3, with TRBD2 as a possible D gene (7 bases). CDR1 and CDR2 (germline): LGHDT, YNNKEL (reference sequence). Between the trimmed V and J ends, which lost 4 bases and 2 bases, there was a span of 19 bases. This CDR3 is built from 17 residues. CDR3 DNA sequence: TGTGCCAGCAGCCCCCCCCCGGGGGGCGGAATCACAGATACGCAGTATTTT. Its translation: CASSPPPGGGITDTQYF.

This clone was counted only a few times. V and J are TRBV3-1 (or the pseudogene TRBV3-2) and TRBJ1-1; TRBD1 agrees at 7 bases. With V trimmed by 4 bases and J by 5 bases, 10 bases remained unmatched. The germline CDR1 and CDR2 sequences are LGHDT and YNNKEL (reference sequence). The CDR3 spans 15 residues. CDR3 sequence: CASSPGVAGGTEAFF. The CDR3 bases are TGTGCCAGCAGCCCCGGGGTGGCAGGGGGGACTGAAGCTTTCTTT.

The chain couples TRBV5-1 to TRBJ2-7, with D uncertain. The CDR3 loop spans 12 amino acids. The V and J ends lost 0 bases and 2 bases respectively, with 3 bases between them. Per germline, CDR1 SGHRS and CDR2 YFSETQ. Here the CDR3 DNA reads TGCGCCAGCAGCTTGGGAGCCTACGAGCAGTACTTC. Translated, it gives CASSLGAYEQYF.

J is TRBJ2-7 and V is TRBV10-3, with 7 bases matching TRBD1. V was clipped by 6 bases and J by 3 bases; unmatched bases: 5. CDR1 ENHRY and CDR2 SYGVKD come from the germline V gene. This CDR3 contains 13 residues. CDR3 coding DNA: TGTGCCATCAGGAGAGACAGGGACTACGAGCAGTACTTC. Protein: CAIRRDRDYEQYF.

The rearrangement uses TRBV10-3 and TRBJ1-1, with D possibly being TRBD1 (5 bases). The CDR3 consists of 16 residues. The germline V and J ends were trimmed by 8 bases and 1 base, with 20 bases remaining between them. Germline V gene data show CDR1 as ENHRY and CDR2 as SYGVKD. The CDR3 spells CAISTAAWQGNTEAFF. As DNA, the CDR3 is TGTGCCATCTCGACCGCGGCGTGGCAGGGGAACACTGAAGCTTTCTTT.

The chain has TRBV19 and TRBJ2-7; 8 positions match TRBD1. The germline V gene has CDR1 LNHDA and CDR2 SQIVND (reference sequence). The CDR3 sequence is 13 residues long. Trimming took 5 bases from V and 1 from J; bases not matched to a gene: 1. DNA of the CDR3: TGTGCCAGTAGTGGACAGGGTTCCTACGAGCAGTACTTC. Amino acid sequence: CASSGQGSYEQYF.

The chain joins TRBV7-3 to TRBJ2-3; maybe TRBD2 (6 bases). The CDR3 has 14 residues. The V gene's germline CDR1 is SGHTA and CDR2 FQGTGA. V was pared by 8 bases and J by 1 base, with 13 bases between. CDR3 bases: TGTGCCAGCGCCAATCCTAGCGGCACAGATACGCAGTATTTT. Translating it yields CASANPSGTDTQYF.

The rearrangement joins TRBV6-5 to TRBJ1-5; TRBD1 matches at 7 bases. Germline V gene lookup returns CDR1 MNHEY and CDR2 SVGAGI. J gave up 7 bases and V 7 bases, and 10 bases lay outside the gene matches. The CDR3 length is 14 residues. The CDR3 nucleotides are TGTGCCAGCACCAATGGACAGGTAAACCAGCCCCAGCATTTT. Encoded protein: CASTNGQVNQPQHF.

CDR3 sequence reads: CASSLAILPTQETQYF. The CDR3 bases are TGTGCCAGCAGCTTGGCTATTCTCCCGACTCAAGAGACCCAGTACTTC. This chain connects TRBV5-8 to TRBJ2-5; no reliable D call. The CDR3 sequence is 16 residues long. Trimming removed 0 bases at V and 2 bases at J, with 14 bases between. Germline CDR1 SGHTS, CDR2 YDEGEE.

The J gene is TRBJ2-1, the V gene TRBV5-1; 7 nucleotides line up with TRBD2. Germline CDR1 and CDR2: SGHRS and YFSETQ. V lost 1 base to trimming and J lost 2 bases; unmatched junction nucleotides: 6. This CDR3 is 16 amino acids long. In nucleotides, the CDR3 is TGCGCCAGCAGCTTGTCGCAAGCGGGGACCTACAATGAGCAGTTCTTC. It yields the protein CASSLSQAGTYNEQFF.

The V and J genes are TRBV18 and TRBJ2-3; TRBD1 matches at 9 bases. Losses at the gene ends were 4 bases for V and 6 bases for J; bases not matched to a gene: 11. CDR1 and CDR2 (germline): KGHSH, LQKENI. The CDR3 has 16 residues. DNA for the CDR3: TGTGCCAGCTCACAGATCCGGGACAGGGATTGGGATACGCAGTATTTT. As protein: CASSQIRDRDWDTQYF.

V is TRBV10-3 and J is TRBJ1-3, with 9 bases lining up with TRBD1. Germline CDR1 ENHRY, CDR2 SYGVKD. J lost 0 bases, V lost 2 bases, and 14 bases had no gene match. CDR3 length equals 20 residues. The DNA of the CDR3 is TGTGCCATCAGTGAGCCGAAAGGGACAGGGAGGTTAGGCTCTGGAAACACCATATATTTT. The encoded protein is CAISEPKGTGRLGSGNTIYF.

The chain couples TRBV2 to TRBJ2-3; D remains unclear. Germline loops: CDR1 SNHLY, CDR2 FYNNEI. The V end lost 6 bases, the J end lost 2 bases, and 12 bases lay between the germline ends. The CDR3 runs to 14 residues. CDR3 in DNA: TGTGCCAGCAGGGCTAGGCCCTACACAGATACGCAGTATTTT. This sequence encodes CASRARPYTDTQYF.

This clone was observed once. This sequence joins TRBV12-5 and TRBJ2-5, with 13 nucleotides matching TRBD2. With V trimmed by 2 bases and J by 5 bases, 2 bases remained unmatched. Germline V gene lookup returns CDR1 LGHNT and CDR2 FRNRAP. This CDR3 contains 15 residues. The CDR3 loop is CASGLTTSGGETQYF. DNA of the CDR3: TGTGCTAGTGGTTTGACGACTAGCGGGGGGGAGACCCAGTACTTC.

The CDR3 sequence: CASSLRTGLYSNQPQHF. The DNA for the CDR3 is TGTGCCAGCAGCTTACGGACAGGGCTTTATAGCAATCAGCCCCAGCATTTT. The chain recombines TRBV21-1 with TRBJ1-5; the DNA was not used to check the table's D call, TRBD1. TRBV21-1 is a known pseudogene. CDR3 size: 17 residues.

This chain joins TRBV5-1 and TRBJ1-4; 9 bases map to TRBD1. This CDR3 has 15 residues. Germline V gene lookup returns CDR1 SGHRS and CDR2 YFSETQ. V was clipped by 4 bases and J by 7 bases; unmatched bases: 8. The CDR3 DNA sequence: TGCGCCAGCAGCATCCTGGACAGGGGTAGTGAAAAACTGTTTTTT. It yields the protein CASSILDRGSEKLFF.